Sequencing of this T cell receptor beta chain was carried out in a study of monozygotic twins with inflammatory bowel disease. Germline V gene sequence: CDR1 SGHVS, CDR2 FQNEAQ. The CDR3 sequence is 14 residues long. In preparing each TCR library, about 3.5 ug of total RNA was used. Template switching incorporated UMIs with a 6-nucleotide sample barcode. Reanalyzing the 5' RACE reads, TCRdb keeps one entry per CDR3 protein, without DNA. Here the sample table reports around 40,000 distinct CDR3 sequences. This clonotype was sampled from a human donor with ulcerative colitis or Crohn's disease, or a healthy co-twin of an affected twin (not recorded which). The sequencing input was blood. The chain employs TRBV7-8 and TRBJ1-3. CDR3 sequence: CASSPAGPGNTIYF.